These 18 T cell receptor beta chains originate from one sample sequenced in a study of vaccination effects on CD4 cells after COVID-19. At the end of 9 to 11 days of culture, CD4+ T cells were isolated. Antigen specificity for these receptors is unknown. The method was immunoSEQ multiplex PCR; TCRdb's version includes in-frame clones alone and lacks a portion of them. This table holds 30,000 or so clones, approximately 70% found once. The source was CD4+ T cells from PBMCs cultured without peptide, collected before COVID-19 vaccination. The receptors derive from a human donor who received a COVID-19 vaccine.

V gene TRBV5-1 combines with J gene TRBJ1-2; no definite D call. CDR3 length: 13 residues. Per germline, CDR1 SGHRS and CDR2 YFSETQ. Trimming took 4 bases from V and 6 from J, leaving 13 bases between them. CDR3 DNA: TGCGCCAGCAGCGCGACGGCGACTCATGGCTACACCTTC. Amino acid sequence: CASSATATHGYTF. Full variable domain (missing parts from reference TRBV5-1 and TRBJ1-2): KAGVTQTPRYLIKTRGQQVTLSCSPISGHRSVSWYQQTPGQGLQFLFEYFSETQRNKGNFPGRFSGRQFSNSRSEMNVSTLELGDSALYLCASSATATHGYTFGSGTRLTVV.

The gene calls are TRBV2 and TRBJ2-2; 13 bases line up with TRBD2. The junction had 9 bases not matched to a gene; V was cut back by 6 bases and J by 5 bases. Germline values: CDR1 SNHLY, CDR2 FYNNEI. This CDR3 contains 17 residues. DNA for the CDR3: TGTGCCAGCAGGGAGACTAGCGGGAGGCCGGGTACCGGGGAGCTGTTTTTT. Translated: CASRETSGRPGTGELFF.

The chain uses TRBV11-3 and TRBJ2-5; D is uncertain. V lost 2 bases and J lost 5, with 9 bases in between. This CDR3 spans 13 amino acids. Germline CDR1 SGHNT, CDR2 YENEEA. CDR3 in DNA: TGTGCCAGCAGCTTAAATTTGTGGGAGACCCAGTACTTC. Protein: CASSLNLWETQYF.

This clone was picked up a small number of times. The chain employs TRBV2 and TRBJ1-2; the D is unclear. Germline V gene lookup returns CDR1 SNHLY and CDR2 FYNNEI. This CDR3 spans 14 amino acids. V was trimmed by 7 bases and J by 4 bases, leaving 16 bases between them. CDR3 in amino acids: CASTRMGTFYGYTF. Here the CDR3 DNA reads TGTGCCAGCACCAGAATGGGAACCTTCTATGGCTACACCTTC.

The chain joins TRBV27 to TRBJ2-7; D perhaps matches TRBD1 (6 bases). Germline assignment: CDR1 MNHEY and CDR2 SMNVEV (reference sequence). Between the trimmed V and J ends, which lost 2 bases and 4 bases, there was a span of 21 bases. The CDR3 loop spans 17 amino acids. The CDR3 DNA reads TGTGCCAGCAGTTTAGGGTTTGGGGCAGGGACATCTTACGAGCAGTACTTC. Protein: CASSLGFGAGTSYEQYF.

The V and J genes are TRBV18 and TRBJ1-3, with 7 bases matching TRBD1. The CDR3 has 17 residues. V gave up 6 bases and J gave up 0 bases; unmatched junction bases: 11. Germline V gives CDR1 KGHSH, CDR2 LQKENI. This chain's CDR3 is CASSRVATGSSGNTIYF. The CDR3 DNA reads TGTGCCAGCTCTCGAGTAGCGACAGGGAGCTCTGGAAACACCATATATTTT.

This clone was counted between two and nine times. V is TRBV27 and J is TRBJ1-1; no firm D call. There are 13 residues in the CDR3. Trimming stripped 5 bases from V and 11 bases from J, with 18 bases between. Germline-derived CDR1 and CDR2 are MNHEY and SMNVEV (reference sequence). DNA of the CDR3: TGTGCCAGCAGTCCCCATTATGGAGGTGATGCTTTCTTT. It encodes CASSPHYGGDAFF.

The chain links TRBV14 to TRBJ2-7; D gene ambiguous. The CDR3 is made up of 11 amino acids. The V end lost 3 bases, the J end lost 0 bases, and 0 bases lay between the germline ends. CDR1 is SGHDN and CDR2 is FVKESK in the germline V gene. The CDR3 loop is CASSHSYEQYF. CDR3 in DNA: TGTGCCAGCAGCCACTCCTACGAGCAGTACTTC.

The chain uses TRBV6-5 and TRBJ2-5; D is unresolved. The CDR3 has 13 amino acids. Looked up from germline, CDR1 is MNHEY and CDR2 is SVGAGI. The V end lost 6 bases, the J end lost 1 base, and 9 bases lay between the germline ends. CDR3 in amino acids: CASRRTPQETQYF. The CDR3 DNA is TGTGCCAGCAGACGAACGCCCCAAGAGACCCAGTACTTC.

This chain connects TRBV15 to TRBJ2-2, with D unresolved. Germline values: CDR1 LNHNV, CDR2 YYDKDF (reference sequence). CDR3 length equals 12 residues. The V gene lost 6 bases and the J gene lost 2 bases, with 4 bases spanning the gap. The CDR3 reads CATSDNTGELFF. The CDR3 bases are TGTGCCACCAGTGATAACACCGGGGAGCTGTTTTTT.

The CDR3 loop reads CASSIDTSTDTQYF. For the CDR3, the DNA is TGCGCCAGCAGCATCGATACTAGCACAGATACGCAGTATTTT. V usage is TRBV5-1 and J usage is TRBJ2-3; D gene ambiguous. This CDR3 region has 14 residues. Deletions cut 4 bases from V and 0 bases from J, with 9 bases between. CDR1 SGHRS and CDR2 YFSETQ come from the germline V gene.

The chain has TRBV5-4 and TRBJ2-2; D is unclear. The germline V gene encodes CDR1 SGHNT and CDR2 YYREEE (reference sequence). The CDR3 extends over 14 amino acids. The V end lost 2 bases, the J end lost 2 bases, and 7 bases lay between the germline ends. CDR3 sequence (DNA): TGTGCCAGCAGCTTCATCGGTAACACCGGGGAGCTGTTTTTT. This translates into CASSFIGNTGELFF.

This clone was observed once. The J gene is TRBJ2-7, the V gene TRBV7-9, with 7 bases identical to TRBD2. V dropped 1 base and J dropped 1; count of bases not matched to a gene: 4. In germline, CDR1 is SEHNR, CDR2 FQNEAQ (reference sequence). The CDR3 covers 15 residues. This chain's CDR3 is CASSLGWGGSYEQYF. CDR3 sequence (DNA): TGTGCCAGCAGCTTAGGGTGGGGGGGGTCCTACGAGCAGTACTTC.

J is TRBJ2-1 and V is TRBV13, with 8 nucleotides matching TRBD2. Germline lookup yields CDR1 PRHDT and CDR2 FYEKMQ (reference sequence). This CDR3 is 15 amino acids long. Trimming at V came to 6 bases and at J to 8 bases, leaving 12 bases not matched to a gene. This CDR3 is CASSVVPAGVDEQFF. CDR3 sequence (DNA): TGTGCCAGCAGTGTTGTTCCAGCGGGAGTGGATGAGCAGTTCTTC.

The V and J genes are TRBV2 and TRBJ2-1, with 10 bases identical to TRBD1. The V and J ends lost 5 bases and 2 bases, in that order; junction bases with no gene match: 3. The CDR3 is 15 residues long. The V gene's germline CDR1 is SNHLY and CDR2 FYNNEI. The CDR3 DNA reads as TGTGCCAGCAGTAAGGACAGGGGGACCTACAATGAGCAGTTCTTC. Encoded protein: CASSKDRGTYNEQFF. The full variable domain, with the rest looked up from reference TRBV2 and TRBJ2-1, is EPEVTQTPSHQVTQMGQEVILRCVPISNHLYFYWYRQILGQKVEFLVSFYNNEISEKSEIFDDQFSVERPDGSNFTLKIRSTKLEDSAMYFCASSKDRGTYNEQFFGPGTRLTVL.

The chain has TRBV11-2 and TRBJ2-1; D unresolved. The CDR3 is made up of 10 amino acids. Trimming pared 8 bases from V and 5 bases from J, leaving 4 bases between. Germline values: CDR1 SGHAT, CDR2 FQNNGV. The CDR3: CASGHNEQFF. The CDR3, as DNA: TGTGCCAGCGGTCACAATGAGCAGTTCTTC.

The V and J genes are TRBV9 and TRBJ2-7; D unresolved. The CDR3 sequence is 13 residues long. Germline CDR1 reads SGDLS; CDR2 reads YYNGEE. The ends were cut back, 3 bases at V and 3 bases at J, with 10 bases in the middle. CDR3: CASSAEPGYEQYF. DNA for the CDR3: TGTGCCAGCAGCGCCGAGCCTGGCTACGAGCAGTACTTC.

The CDR3 coding sequence is TGTGCCAGCAGCTCCAGTAATAACTATGGCTACACCTTC. As protein: CASSSSNNYGYTF. J is TRBJ1-2 and V is TRBV7-9; no definite D call. The CDR3 runs to 13 residues. Between the trimmed V and J ends, which lost 4 bases and 1 base, there was a span of 7 bases. Germline V gene lookup returns CDR1 SEHNR and CDR2 FQNEAQ (reference sequence).